A single sample gave rise to the 19 T cell receptor beta chains below, sequenced in a study of blood T cells in healthy people across ages. Primed by a sample-barcoded 5' primer and a J-beta primer mix, a second PCR proceeded for 7 to 11 cycles. TCRdb reanalysed the 5' RACE reads using MiXCR and keeps one entry per CDR3 protein. Among hundreds of thousands of distinct CDR3 sequences, roughly 21% were seen once, and the ten largest hold 3.5% to 4%. Sequencing was done on a sample of blood. These receptors all stem from a man aged 65-85 years in good health.

This clonotype was seen a handful of times. The V call is TRBV20-1, the J call TRBJ2-1; TRBD2 matches at 10 bases. CDR3 size: 14 residues. Looked up from germline, CDR1 is DFQATT and CDR2 is SNEGSKA (reference sequence). V shed 4 bases, J shed 8 bases, and the junction held 8 bases outside the gene matches. The CDR3 DNA sequence: TGCAGTGCTACTAGCGGGAGCCCGGCGGATGAGCAGTTCTTC. Translated, it gives CSATSGSPADEQFF.

This clonotype turned up a few times. V and J are TRBV7-9 and TRBJ2-1; D remains unclear. This CDR3 has 16 residues. Trimming took 5 bases from V and 0 from J, leaving 14 bases between them. Per germline, CDR1 SEHNR and CDR2 FQNEAQ (reference sequence). The DNA of the CDR3 is TGTGCCAGCAGCCCCACGGGTGGCCCCTCCTACAATGAGCAGTTCTTC. Its translation: CASSPTGGPSYNEQFF.

CDR3 protein: CASSQIPGQVSGELFF. The CDR3 nucleotides are TGCGCCAGCAGCCAAATCCCGGGACAGGTGTCCGGGGAGCTGTTTTTT. V is TRBV4-1 and J is TRBJ2-2; TRBD1 agrees at 8 bases. Trimming cost V 2 bases and J 6 bases; bases outside gene matches: 8. CDR3 length: 16 residues. Germline CDR1 reads MGHRA; CDR2 reads YSYEKL.

This clonotype was seen a few times. The chain has TRBV20-1 and TRBJ1-2; the match to TRBD1 covers 8 bases. Trimming removed 0 bases from V and 6 bases from J; junction bases left unmatched: 9. The CDR3 sequence is 15 residues long. Germline V gene data show CDR1 as DFQATT and CDR2 as SNEGSKA (reference sequence). This CDR3 reads CSARDGQGAPNGYTF. The CDR3 DNA is TGCAGTGCTAGAGACGGCCAGGGGGCGCCGAATGGCTACACCTTC.

As for this clonotype: No conserved phenylalanine or tryptophan is present at the end of the CDR3, so a read error is the likely explanation. V gene TRBV11-2 combines with J gene TRBJ2-2; D is tentatively TRBD1 or TRBD2 (5 bases each). V was clipped by 2 bases and J by 5 bases, with 12 bases between them. The CDR3 sequence is 15 residues long. The germline CDR1 and CDR2 sequences are SGHAT and FQNNGV. Here the CDR3 reads CASSLSAGATGELFS. Written as DNA, the CDR3 is TGTGCCAGCAGCTTATCAGCCGGGGCGACCGGGGAGCTGTTTTCT.

The V and J genes are TRBV11-2 and TRBJ1-3; the D is unclear. Trimming took 5 bases from V and 2 from J, leaving 16 bases between them. Germline V gives CDR1 SGHAT, CDR2 FQNNGV. The CDR3 has 16 amino acids. In nucleotides, the CDR3 is TGTGCCAGCAGCCCTTCGGTCATACAGACTGGAAACACCATATATTTT. This codes for CASSPSVIQTGNTIYF.

The chain carries TRBV4-2 and TRBJ1-3, with TRBD1 as a possible D gene (6 bases). CDR3 length equals 15 residues. Trimming cost V 0 bases and J 2 bases, with 8 bases left between them. CDR1 is LGHNA and CDR2 is YNFKEQ in the germline V gene. The CDR3 bases are TGTGCCAGCAGCCAAGAATGGGGGCCTGGAAACACCATATATTTT. Protein sequence: CASSQEWGPGNTIYF.

The DNA for the CDR3 is TGTGCCAGCAGCCTAGAGGGGGCGCGGACTGAAGCTTTCTTT. It encodes CASSLEGARTEAFF. The gene calls are TRBV7-9 and TRBJ1-1, with 7 bases matching TRBD1. Trimming removed 5 bases from V and 5 bases from J; junction bases left unmatched: 8. Germline CDR1 is SEHNR and CDR2 is FQNEAQ (reference sequence). The CDR3 extends over 14 amino acids.

The chain has TRBV20-1 and TRBJ2-5; 9 bases fit TRBD2. The DNA matches TRBJ2-1 better at its end, which makes the J call doubtful. This CDR3 has 15 residues. Germline V CDR1 and CDR2: DFQATT, SNEGSKA (reference sequence). The CDR3 nucleotides are TGCAGTGCCAAGAGACGGCGGGAGGGCCAGTATGGGCAGTTCTTC. The encoded protein is CSAKRRREGQYGQFF.

The DNA of the CDR3 is TGCGCCAGCAGCTCTGGCGGGAGGGCCACAGATACGCAGTATTTT. The encoded protein is CASSSGGRATDTQYF. V gene TRBV5-1 combines with J gene TRBJ2-3; TRBD2 aligns across 9 bases. Germline V gene data show CDR1 as SGHRS and CDR2 as YFSETQ. This CDR3 spans 15 amino acids. The trim removed 3 bases at V and 2 bases at J, leaving 4 bases unmatched. Full variable domain (missing parts from reference TRBV5-1 and TRBJ2-3): KAGVTQTPRYLIKTRGQQVTLSCSPISGHRSVSWYQQTPGQGLQFLFEYFSETQRNKGNFPGRFSGRQFSNSRSEMNVSTLELGDSALYLCASSSGGRATDTQYFGPGTRLTVL.

In DNA, the CDR3 is TGCAGTGCCCTGAGAGACCGGCGGACTGAAGCTTTCTTT. It codes for CSALRDRRTEAFF. This rearrangement joins TRBV20-1 to TRBJ1-1; D remains ambiguous. The germline CDR1 and CDR2 sequences are DFQATT and SNEGSKA (reference sequence). The V end lost 6 bases, the J end lost 5 bases, and 16 bases lay between the germline ends. The CDR3 spans 13 residues.

The chain joins TRBV29-1 to TRBJ2-2, with D unresolved. CDR3 length: 14 residues. Trimming left V 3 bases short and J 3 bases short, with 11 bases between. Per the germline V gene, CDR1 is SQVTM and CDR2 is ANQGSEA. CDR3 nucleotide sequence: TGCAGCGTTGATATTCAAAGGGACACCGGGGAGCTGTTTTTT. Translation: CSVDIQRDTGELFF.

This clonotype was seen a few times. The gene calls are TRBV11-1 and TRBJ2-7; 12 nucleotides line up with TRBD2. Trimming took 3 bases from V and 5 from J; bases not matched to a gene: 5. This CDR3 spans 15 amino acids. Germline V gene lookup returns CDR1 SGHAT and CDR2 FQDESV (reference sequence). CDR3 residues: CASSFLTSGSHEQYF. CDR3 DNA sequence: TGTGCCAGCAGCTTCCTGACTAGCGGGAGTCACGAGCAGTACTTC.

This sequence joins TRBV20-1 and TRBJ1-5, with D possibly matching TRBD1 (5 bases). The CDR3 covers 12 residues. Looked up from germline, CDR1 is DFQATT and CDR2 is SNEGSKA (reference sequence). Trimming removed 6 bases from V and 5 bases from J, with 11 bases in between. CDR3 sequence: CSAGPGDQPQHF. The DNA of the CDR3 is TGCAGTGCAGGTCCGGGGGATCAGCCCCAGCATTTT.

The sample holds many counts of this clonotype. CDR3 sequence (DNA): TGTGCCAGCAGTTTAAGCGCTGAAAGGGAGCAGTACTTC. Encoded protein: CASSLSAEREQYF. The rearrangement links TRBV12-3 or TRBV12-4 to TRBJ2-7; no definite D call. This CDR3 region has 13 residues. V was shortened by 2 bases and J by 7 bases, with 12 bases between the two germline ends.

This clonotype was counted only a few times. The chain recombines TRBV3-1 with TRBJ2-7; D is perhaps TRBD1 or TRBD2 (5 bases each). Trimming cost V 4 bases and J 2 bases, with 15 bases left between them. The CDR3 totals 15 residues. CDR1 is LGHDT and CDR2 is YNNKEL in the germline V gene (reference sequence). DNA for the CDR3: TGTGCCAGCAGCCGACCGGGACGGGAAGCCTACGAGCAGTACTTC. Protein: CASSRPGREAYEQYF.

Details on this clonotype: At one end the junction does not follow the germline gene, possibly because of a read error. The chain combines TRBV20-1 with TRBJ2-1, with a tentative D call TRBD2 (5 bases). Germline V gives CDR1 DFQATT, CDR2 SNEGSKA (reference sequence). CDR3 length: 16 amino acids. The CDR3 DNA follows: TGCAGTACTAGAGCGGTTAGCTCCAAGAATTACAATGAGCAGTTCTTC. It is translated as CSTRAVSSKNYNEQFF.

The chain carries TRBV20-1 and TRBJ2-7; D may be TRBD1 or TRBD2 (5 bases each). Trimming removed 0 bases from V and 8 bases from J, with 17 bases in between. The CDR3 totals 14 residues. CDR1 DFQATT and CDR2 SNEGSKA come from the germline V gene (reference sequence). The CDR3 protein is CSARDDSGFDKQYF. The CDR3 DNA is TGCAGTGCTAGAGACGACAGCGGTTTTGACAAGCAGTACTTC.

The rearrangement joins TRBV28 to TRBJ1-4; tentatively, D is TRBD1 (6 bases). V was pared by 2 bases and J by 10 bases, with 17 bases between. The CDR3 extends over 15 amino acids. CDR1 is MDHEN and CDR2 is SYDVKM in the germline V gene. CDR3 amino acids: CASSLGGAQSPKLFF. CDR3 in DNA: TGTGCCAGCAGTTTAGGGGGCGCGCAGTCTCCAAAACTGTTTTTT.